The source of this TCR beta chain is a study of blood T cell repertoires in COVID-19. Study details: COVID-19 samples, acute and convalescent, were from the United States, Italy and Spain.

The ends were cut back, 1 base at V and 2 bases at J, with 5 bases in the middle. There are 13 residues in the CDR3. Germline V gives CDR1 SGHTA, CDR2 FQGNSA. Methods used by the authors: For nucleated cells, counts were estimated from reference gene primer amplification. The assay was immunoSEQ multiplex PCR, and TCRdb's table has in-frame clones only and misses some. V, J and clone size are taken as reported in that table, and D and trimming were inferred from the DNA itself. Of tens of thousands of clones listed, over 70% are singletons. The rearrangement joins TRBV7-2 to TRBJ1-2; no clear D gene. The sequence was obtained from a man older than 75 with acute or convalescent COVID-19. Sequences were obtained from peripheral blood. The CDR3, as DNA: TGTGCCAGCAGCTTAGGAGGGAACTATGGCTACACCTTC. It yields the protein CASSLGGNYGYTF. Full variable domain (remainder filled in from reference TRBV7-2 and TRBJ1-2): GAGVSQSPSNKVTEKGKDVELRCDPISGHTALYWYRQSLGQGLEFLIYFQGNSAPDKSGLPSDRFSAERTGGSVSTLTIQRTQQEDSAVYLCASSLGGNYGYTFGSGTRLTVV.